This T cell receptor (beta chain) was sequenced for a study of shared clonotypes between healthy human individuals. Trimming removed 6 bases at V and 7 bases at J, with 13 bases between. CDR1 is MNHNS, CDR2 SASEGT, per germline. The CDR3 is 14 amino acids. Unsorted PBMCs provided DNA that was sequenced on ten immunoSEQ deep assay plates. Profiling relied on immunoSEQ multiplex PCR, and the TCRdb table lists in-frame clones only, not all of them. The sample holds about 490,000 clones, approximately 80% seen once. This clone was seen a single time. Adult donors, all healthy and HIV-negative, had no recent acute infections or vaccinations.

Sequencing was carried out using PBMCs. The chain uses TRBV6-1 and TRBJ1-6; D remains unclear. The clonotype was recovered from a middle-aged woman in good health. Some clones in this sample may be carry-over from other donors' samples. This chain's CDR3 is CASRPDGSNSPLHF. CDR3 DNA sequence: TGTGCCAGCAGGCCGGATGGGTCGAATTCACCCCTCCACTTT.